The rows below give T cell receptor beta chains drawn from one sample of a study of early T cells in non-severe SARS-CoV-2 infection. Each CDR3 protein gets one entry after TCRdb re-called the 5' RACE reads with MiXCR. This sample has tens of thousands of distinct CDR3 sequences; approximately 13% occur once, and the top ten carry approximately 9.4%. Source: whole blood, taken at baseline. The receptor source for this set is an adult who was a healthcare worker with PCR-confirmed SARS-CoV-2 infection or an uninfected control (not recorded which). CDR3s include the opening cysteine and the closing phenylalanine or tryptophan. Fields, in order: V gene, D gene, J gene, clone size, CDR3 protein, CDR3 DNA. A D gene is named only where the DNA matches it firmly. Part of the rows lack a size; the others show once, few, many or a class for expanded clones.

V gene: TRBV24-1
D gene: -
J gene: TRBJ2-7
clone size: -
CDR3 protein: CATSDYSYEQYF
CDR3 DNA: TGTGCCACCAGTGATTACAGCTACGAGCAGTACTTC

V gene: TRBV20-1
D gene: TRBD2
J gene: TRBJ2-1
clone size: few
CDR3 protein: CSASWLAGVNEQFF
CDR3 DNA: TGCAGTGCTAGTTGGCTAGCGGGAGTCAATGAGCAGTTCTTC

V gene: TRBV6-1
D gene: -
J gene: TRBJ1-2
clone size: -
CDR3 protein: CASSEAVDGYGYTF
CDR3 DNA: TGTGCCAGCAGTGAAGCTGTGGACGGCTATGGCTACACCTTC

V gene: TRBV20-1
D gene: -
J gene: TRBJ1-5
clone size: many
CDR3 protein: CSAELDPNQPQHF
CDR3 DNA: TGCAGTGCTGAATTGGATCCGAATCAGCCCCAGCATTTT

V gene: TRBV11-2
D gene: TRBD2
J gene: TRBJ2-1
clone size: medium-sized
CDR3 protein: CASSLGHLAGAEQFF
CDR3 DNA: TGTGCCAGCAGCTTAGGTCATCTAGCGGGAGCTGAGCAGTTCTTC

V gene: TRBV4-1
D gene: -
J gene: TRBJ2-7
clone size: -
CDR3 protein: CASSQDGYRYEQYF
CDR3 DNA: TGCGCCAGCAGCCAAGATGGCTATCGGTACGAGCAGTACTTC

V gene: TRBV6-5
D gene: TRBD1
J gene: TRBJ1-6
clone size: few
CDR3 protein: CASSRQGPPLHF
CDR3 DNA: TGTGCCAGCAGCCGACAGGGTCCACCCCTCCACTTT

V gene: TRBV12-3/TRBV12-4
D gene: TRBD1
J gene: TRBJ1-1
clone size: -
CDR3 protein: CASSLEQGAGTEAFF
CDR3 DNA: TGTGCCAGCAGTTTAGAACAGGGGGCTGGGACTGAAGCTTTCTTT

V gene: TRBV6-5
D gene: -
J gene: TRBJ1-3
clone size: many
CDR3 protein: CASSTGISGNTIYF
CDR3 DNA: TGTGCCAGCAGCACGGGGATCTCTGGAAACACCATATATTTT

V gene: TRBV27
D gene: TRBD2
J gene: TRBJ2-3
clone size: few
CDR3 protein: CASSSPLSGRRDTQYF
CDR3 DNA: TGTGCCAGCAGTTCCCCCCTTAGCGGGAGGAGGGATACGCAGTATTTT

V gene: TRBV28
D gene: -
J gene: TRBJ1-2
clone size: -
CDR3 protein: CASTAAVGIANYGYTF
CDR3 DNA: TGTGCCAGCACCGCCGCCGTCGGAATAGCTAACTATGGCTACACCTTC

V gene: TRBV25-1
D gene: TRBD1
J gene: TRBJ2-3
clone size: few
CDR3 protein: CASSEMGQGRTDTQYF
CDR3 DNA: TGTGCCAGCAGTGAAATGGGACAGGGGCGGACAGATACGCAGTATTTT

V gene: TRBV6-2/TRBV6-3
D gene: -
J gene: TRBJ2-5
clone size: -
CDR3 protein: CASRPSARLLETQYF
CDR3 DNA: TGTGCCAGCAGACCCTCAGCCAGATTGCTCGAGACCCAGTACTTC

V gene: TRBV20-1
D gene: -
J gene: TRBJ2-7
clone size: -
CDR3 protein: CSAADLSYEQYF
CDR3 DNA: TGCAGTGCGGCTGATCTCTCCTACGAGCAGTACTTC

V gene: TRBV6-5
D gene: TRBD1
J gene: TRBJ2-5
clone size: few
CDR3 protein: CASSYPGQFQETQYF
CDR3 DNA: TGTGCCAGCAGTTACCCGGGACAGTTCCAAGAGACCCAGTACTTC

V gene: TRBV4-1
D gene: TRBD1
J gene: TRBJ2-7
clone size: few
CDR3 protein: CASSQYPLGGASYEQYF
CDR3 DNA: TGCGCCAGCAGCCAGTACCCCTTAGGGGGCGCTTCCTACGAGCAGTACTTC

V gene: TRBV6-6
D gene: TRBD1
J gene: TRBJ1-3
clone size: many
CDR3 protein: CASSQTGPGNTIYF
CDR3 DNA: TGTGCCAGCAGTCAGACAGGGCCTGGAAACACCATATATTTT

V gene: TRBV10-1
D gene: -
J gene: TRBJ1-3
clone size: medium-sized
CDR3 protein: CASSGPGNTIYF
CDR3 DNA: TGCGCCAGCAGTGGTCCGGGAAACACCATATATTTT

V gene: TRBV4-1
D gene: -
J gene: TRBJ2-4
clone size: many
CDR3 protein: CASSQGRQGGSKNIQYF
CDR3 DNA: TGCGCCAGCAGCCAAGGTCGACAGGGAGGGAGCAAAAACATTCAGTACTTC

V gene: TRBV5-5
D gene: -
J gene: TRBJ2-3
clone size: few
CDR3 protein: CASSFSQGADTQYF
CDR3 DNA: TGTGCCAGCAGCTTCAGTCAGGGCGCAGATACGCAGTATTTT

V gene: TRBV13
D gene: TRBD1
J gene: TRBJ1-2
clone size: few
CDR3 protein: CASSQRTGGYGYTF
CDR3 DNA: TGTGCCAGCAGCCAAAGGACAGGGGGCTATGGCTACACCTTC

V gene: TRBV24-1
D gene: -
J gene: TRBJ2-4
clone size: few
CDR3 protein: CATSDDSDKNIQYF
CDR3 DNA: TGTGCCACCAGTGATGACAGCGACAAAAACATTCAGTACTTC

V gene: TRBV20-1
D gene: TRBD2
J gene: TRBJ2-3
clone size: many
CDR3 protein: CSAMGRARAGGLTDTQYF
CDR3 DNA: TGCAGTGCTATGGGCAGGGCGCGAGCGGGGGGCCTCACAGATACGCAGTATTTT

V gene: TRBV15
D gene: -
J gene: TRBJ1-1
clone size: few
CDR3 protein: CATSKQGHSNTEAFF
CDR3 DNA: TGTGCCACCAGCAAGCAGGGACACTCGAACACTGAAGCTTTCTTT

V gene: TRBV4-1
D gene: -
J gene: TRBJ2-7
clone size: few
CDR3 protein: CASSQGGAPDFYEQYF
CDR3 DNA: TGCGCCAGCAGCCAAGGGGGGGCCCCAGACTTCTACGAGCAGTACTTC

V gene: TRBV9
D gene: -
J gene: TRBJ1-1
clone size: -
CDR3 protein: CASSRNPRDKAFF
CDR3 DNA: TGTGCCAGCAGCCGAAACCCCAGGGACAAAGCTTTCTTT

V gene: TRBV28
D gene: -
J gene: TRBJ2-3
clone size: -
CDR3 protein: CASSGLHTDTQYF
CDR3 DNA: TGTGCCAGCAGTGGACTACACACAGATACGCAGTATTTT

V gene: TRBV2
D gene: -
J gene: TRBJ1-1
clone size: few
CDR3 protein: CASSGGNPYRAFF
CDR3 DNA: TGTGCCAGCAGTGGTGGCAATCCATACCGAGCTTTCTTT

V gene: TRBV5-6
D gene: -
J gene: TRBJ2-1
clone size: few
CDR3 protein: CASSLVIIDEQFF
CDR3 DNA: TGTGCCAGCAGCTTGGTTATAATCGATGAGCAGTTCTTC

V gene: TRBV6-4
D gene: TRBD2
J gene: TRBJ2-3
clone size: many
CDR3 protein: CASSGTSGGTDTQYF
CDR3 DNA: TGTGCCAGCAGTGGCACTAGCGGGGGCACAGATACGCAGTATTTT

V gene: TRBV7-2
D gene: -
J gene: TRBJ2-1
clone size: few
CDR3 protein: CASSPWTGGRAGSSYNEQFF
CDR3 DNA: TGTGCCAGCAGTCCTTGGACAGGAGGGAGAGCGGGAAGCTCCTACAATGAGCAGTTCTTC

V gene: TRBV11-3
D gene: -
J gene: TRBJ1-1
clone size: few
CDR3 protein: CASSLDRTVMNTEAFF
CDR3 DNA: TGTGCCAGCAGCTTAGATCGGACTGTCATGAACACTGAAGCTTTCTTT

V gene: TRBV5-1
D gene: TRBD1
J gene: TRBJ1-1
clone size: few
CDR3 protein: CASSWTGPNTEAFF
CDR3 DNA: TGCGCCAGCAGCTGGACAGGGCCGAACACTGAAGCTTTCTTT

V gene: TRBV18
D gene: TRBD2
J gene: TRBJ2-1
clone size: many
CDR3 protein: CASSPPARLAGVNEQFF
CDR3 DNA: TGTGCCAGCTCACCACCGGCCCGACTAGCGGGGGTCAATGAGCAGTTCTTC

V gene: TRBV5-4
D gene: -
J gene: TRBJ2-4
clone size: many
CDR3 protein: CASSLYLDENIQYF
CDR3 DNA: TGTGCCAGCAGCTTGTATCTAGACGAAAACATTCAGTACTTC

V gene: TRBV3-1
D gene: -
J gene: TRBJ2-4
clone size: many
CDR3 protein: CASSQGGLAKNIQYF
CDR3 DNA: TGTGCCAGCAGCCAAGGGGGGTTAGCCAAAAACATTCAGTACTTC

V gene: TRBV5-1
D gene: -
J gene: TRBJ2-1
clone size: -
CDR3 protein: CASTDDISNEQFF
CDR3 DNA: TGCGCCAGCACCGACGATATTTCCAATGAGCAGTTCTTC

V gene: TRBV20-1
D gene: -
J gene: TRBJ1-1
clone size: -
CDR3 protein: CSAREHTEAFF
CDR3 DNA: TGCAGTGCTAGAGAGCACACTGAAGCTTTCTTT

V gene: TRBV10-1
D gene: -
J gene: TRBJ1-4
clone size: -
CDR3 protein: CASSDAGEPTNEKLFF
CDR3 DNA: TGCGCCAGCAGTGATGCAGGGGAACCAACTAATGAAAAACTGTTTTTT

V gene: TRBV6-6
D gene: -
J gene: TRBJ2-7
clone size: many
CDR3 protein: CASSPLAQSSYEQYF
CDR3 DNA: TGTGCCAGCAGTCCACTAGCTCAGAGCTCCTACGAGCAGTACTTC

V gene: TRBV5-6
D gene: TRBD1
J gene: TRBJ2-7
clone size: -
CDR3 protein: CASSLDPGGNSYEQYF
CDR3 DNA: TGTGCCAGCAGCTTGGACCCAGGGGGAAATTCCTACGAGCAGTACTTC

V gene: TRBV7-6
D gene: -
J gene: TRBJ1-1
clone size: -
CDR3 protein: CASSPRTLNTEAFF
CDR3 DNA: TGTGCCAGCAGCCCGAGGACCTTGAACACTGAAGCTTTCTTT

V gene: TRBV7-2
D gene: -
J gene: TRBJ1-4
clone size: -
CDR3 protein: CASSPIGRAEKLFF
CDR3 DNA: TGTGCCAGCAGCCCAATCGGACGGGCTGAAAAACTGTTTTTT